A selection of T cell receptor beta chains follows, all from one sample in a study of CD8+ T cells in alopecia areata. The table came from immunoSEQ multiplex PCR; TCRdb's copy has only in-frame clones and leaves some out. The repertoire includes about 76,000 clones, around two thirds of them detected once, and 20% to 30% sits in the top ten. The specimen was CD8+ T cells sorted from blood, collected at week 24, from a patient treated with tofacitinib. Receptors originate from a human donor with alopecia areata. CDR3s include the opening cysteine and the closing phenylalanine or tryptophan. The D gene is left open where the match is weak. The size field is filled for only some rows; it gives once, few, many or a size class.

d_call: -
j_call: TRBJ1-5
v_call: TRBV7-9
cdr3_length: 12
clone_size: few
cdr3_nt: TGTGCCAGCAGCTTAGACGGGGGACCCCAGCATTTT
cdr3_aa: CASSLDGGPQHF

d_call: TRBD1
j_call: TRBJ1-1
v_call: TRBV5-1
cdr3_length: 14
clone_size: -
cdr3_nt: TGCGCCAGCAGCGAGATACAGGGGGCCACTGAAGCTTTCTTT
cdr3_aa: CASSEIQGATEAFF

d_call: -
j_call: TRBJ1-1
v_call: TRBV4-1
cdr3_length: 15
clone_size: -
cdr3_nt: TGCGCCAGCAGCCCCACGCCGGGGCGTGACACTGAAGCTTTCTTT
cdr3_aa: CASSPTPGRDTEAFF

d_call: TRBD2
j_call: TRBJ2-3
v_call: TRBV5-6
cdr3_length: 16
clone_size: -
cdr3_nt: TGTGCCAGCAGCATGGACCCGGGGGGACGCACAGATACGCAGTATTTT
cdr3_aa: CASSMDPGGRTDTQYF

d_call: -
j_call: TRBJ2-7
v_call: TRBV5-6
cdr3_length: 11
clone_size: many
cdr3_nt: TGTGCCAGCAGCGTAGGTTACGAGCAGTACTTC
cdr3_aa: CASSVGYEQYF

d_call: -
j_call: TRBJ1-5
v_call: TRBV4-2
cdr3_length: 14
clone_size: -
cdr3_nt: TGTGCCAGCAGCCAAGGGGGTAAGGGTCAGCCCCAGCATTTT
cdr3_aa: CASSQGGKGQPQHF

d_call: -
j_call: TRBJ2-2
v_call: TRBV4-3
cdr3_length: 11
clone_size: -
cdr3_nt: TGCGCCAGCAGCCAAACCGGGGAGCTGTTTTTT
cdr3_aa: CASSQTGELFF

d_call: TRBD1
j_call: TRBJ2-3
v_call: TRBV6-1
cdr3_length: 16
clone_size: -
cdr3_nt: TGTGCCAGCAGTGAAAGGACAGGGGGCGGATCAGATACGCAGTATTTT
cdr3_aa: CASSERTGGGSDTQYF

d_call: -
j_call: TRBJ2-7
v_call: TRBV19
cdr3_length: 14
clone_size: many
cdr3_nt: TGTGCCAGTAGTATAGCCAACGGGAACTACGAGCAGTACTTC
cdr3_aa: CASSIANGNYEQYF

d_call: TRBD2
j_call: TRBJ2-5
v_call: TRBV7-2
cdr3_length: 17
clone_size: -
cdr3_nt: TGTGCCAGCAGCTTAAACCCACTAGCGGGGGGAGGCGAGACCCAGTACTTC
cdr3_aa: CASSLNPLAGGGETQYF

d_call: -
j_call: TRBJ1-3
v_call: TRBV4-3
cdr3_length: 21
clone_size: -
cdr3_nt: TGCGCCAGCAGCCAAGATGGAGGCAGGGAGATATCGGGTGTCCCTGGAAACACCATATATTTT
cdr3_aa: CASSQDGGREISGVPGNTIYF

d_call: -
j_call: TRBJ1-1
v_call: TRBV5-1
cdr3_length: 11
clone_size: -
cdr3_nt: TGCGCCAGCAGCCACGACAGGGAAGCTTTCTTT
cdr3_aa: CASSHDREAFF

d_call: -
j_call: TRBJ2-5
v_call: TRBV2
cdr3_length: 15
clone_size: -
cdr3_nt: TGTGCCAGCAGTCCCCGTGGCCGGGCCGAAGAGACCCAGTACTTC
cdr3_aa: CASSPRGRAEETQYF

d_call: TRBD2
j_call: TRBJ2-1
v_call: TRBV6-5
cdr3_length: 15
clone_size: few
cdr3_nt: TGTGCCAGCAGTTACCCCGCGGGAGGGGAGAATGAGCAGTTCTTC
cdr3_aa: CASSYPAGGENEQFF

d_call: -
j_call: TRBJ2-7
v_call: TRBV27
cdr3_length: 13
clone_size: once
cdr3_nt: TGTGCCAGCAGGACAGGCGTTACCTACGAGCAGTACTTC
cdr3_aa: CASRTGVTYEQYF

d_call: TRBD2
j_call: TRBJ2-7
v_call: TRBV5-1
cdr3_length: 15
clone_size: -
cdr3_nt: TGCGCCAGCAGCCCAGATGGCGGGAGGAATTACGAGCAGTACTTC
cdr3_aa: CASSPDGGRNYEQYF

d_call: -
j_call: TRBJ2-5
v_call: TRBV6-5
cdr3_length: 14
clone_size: -
cdr3_nt: TGTGCCAGCAGTTACGCAGGAAGGAAAGAGACCCAGTACTTC
cdr3_aa: CASSYAGRKETQYF

d_call: -
j_call: TRBJ2-1
v_call: TRBV29-1
cdr3_length: 16
clone_size: -
cdr3_nt: TGCAGCGTTGAAGGCTTTAGCGAGAGCTCCTACAATGAGCAGTTCTTC
cdr3_aa: CSVEGFSESSYNEQFF

d_call: TRBD1
j_call: TRBJ1-6
v_call: TRBV9
cdr3_length: 14
clone_size: -
cdr3_nt: TGTGCCAGCAGCCCCGGGACAGGAGGTTCACCCCTCCACTTT
cdr3_aa: CASSPGTGGSPLHF

d_call: -
j_call: TRBJ2-7
v_call: TRBV20-1
cdr3_length: 8
clone_size: few
cdr3_nt: TGCATTCAGTACGAGCAGTACTTC
cdr3_aa: CIQYEQYF

d_call: -
j_call: TRBJ2-2
v_call: TRBV27
cdr3_length: 14
clone_size: -
cdr3_nt: TGTGCCAGCACCGACTACAGGGAGACCGGGGAGCTGTTTTTT
cdr3_aa: CASTDYRETGELFF

d_call: -
j_call: TRBJ2-7
v_call: TRBV28
cdr3_length: 14
clone_size: -
cdr3_nt: TGTGCCAGCAGTGCAGGTCAGGGGGGCTACGAGCAGTACTTC
cdr3_aa: CASSAGQGGYEQYF

d_call: TRBD2
j_call: TRBJ2-3
v_call: TRBV7-9
cdr3_length: 15
clone_size: many
cdr3_nt: TGTGCCAGCAGCCGCGGGACTACTAGCACAGATACGCAGTATTTT
cdr3_aa: CASSRGTTSTDTQYF